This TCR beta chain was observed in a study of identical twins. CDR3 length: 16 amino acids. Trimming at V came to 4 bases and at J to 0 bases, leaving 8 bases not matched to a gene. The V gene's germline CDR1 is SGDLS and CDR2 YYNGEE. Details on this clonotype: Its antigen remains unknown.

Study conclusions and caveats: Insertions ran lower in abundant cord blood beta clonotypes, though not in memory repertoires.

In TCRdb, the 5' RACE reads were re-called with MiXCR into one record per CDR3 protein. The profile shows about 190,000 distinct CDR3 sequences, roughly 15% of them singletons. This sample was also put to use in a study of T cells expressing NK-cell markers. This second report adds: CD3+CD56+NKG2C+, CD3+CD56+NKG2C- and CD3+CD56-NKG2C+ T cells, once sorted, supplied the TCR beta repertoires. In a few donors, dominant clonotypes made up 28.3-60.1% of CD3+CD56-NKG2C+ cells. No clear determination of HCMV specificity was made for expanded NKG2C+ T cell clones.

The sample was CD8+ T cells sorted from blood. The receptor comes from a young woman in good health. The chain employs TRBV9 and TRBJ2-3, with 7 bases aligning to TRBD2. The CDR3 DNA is TGTGCCAGCAGCCGCCTACTAGCGACTAGCACAGATACGCAGTATTTT. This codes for CASSRLLATSTDTQYF.